The sequence of this TCR beta chain was determined in a study of CD8+ T cells in alopecia areata. A remark on this clone: Its antigen remains unknown.

Trimming cost V 1 base and J 4 bases, with 10 bases left between them. CDR3 size: 14 residues. CDR1 SGHVS and CDR2 FQNEAQ come from the germline V gene. Overall study findings and caveats: Scalp sample data also include resident alphabeta T cells from normal skin.

Sequencing templates came from extracted RNA that was reverse transcribed into cDNA. Sequencing was performed with immunoSEQ multiplex PCR; in TCRdb, only in-frame clones are kept and a portion is missing. The sample carries some 13,000 clones, roughly 65% recorded once. Peripheral blood and lesional scalp punch biopsies came from alopecia areata patients. The receptor comes from a human donor with alopecia areata. The chain has TRBV7-8 and TRBJ1-1; D unresolved. Sequenced sample: skin. DNA for the CDR3: TGTGCCAGCAGCTTAGGGGCGCGGCTCACTGAAGCTTTCTTT. This translates into CASSLGARLTEAFF.